These T cell receptor beta chains were read from a single sample in a study of OX40 agonist ivuxolimab in advanced cancers. Measured with immunoSEQ multiplex PCR; TCRdb has only the in-frame clones, and not every one. The data show around 72,000 clones, 70% to 90% seen once. Material: CD4+ or CD8+ T cells sorted from blood, obtained in a trial of the OX40 agonist ivuxolimab. The receptor source for this set is an adult with an advanced solid tumor such as melanoma, head and neck, liver or kidney cancer. Each CDR3 is given with its conserved first and last residue.

TRBJ2-3,TRBV5-1,CASSGTSGTDTQYF
TRBJ2-1,TRBV19,CASTYDREGGNEQFF
TRBJ1-2,TRBV6-5,CASSPDGAYGYTF
TRBJ2-3,TRBV6-1,CASSEDWASTDTQYF
TRBJ2-7,TRBV5-1,CASSDRGQSYEQYF
TRBJ2-5,TRBV2,CASSGFSGPQETQYF
TRBJ1-5,TRBV2,CASRGQPSFQPQHF
TRBJ2-5,TRBV7-9,CASSPRTGGAGETQYF
TRBJ1-1,TRBV6-1,CASSYTYAFF
TRBJ2-3,TRBV19,CASSITGLAGELYF
TRBJ2-3,TRBV7-9,CASSSGSDPDTQYF
TRBJ2-5,TRBV19,CASSIPGAQETQYF
TRBJ2-7,TRBV7-2,CASSLVGASSYEQYF
TRBJ1-1,TRBV5-1,CASSLGDGNTEAFF
TRBJ1-5,TRBV6-5,CASSSPGGGNQPQHF
TRBJ2-2,TRBV5-1,CASSLARGVSGELFF
TRBJ2-5,TRBV19,CASSIQGSKETQYF
TRBJ2-7,TRBV4-2,CASSHQDGGEQYF
TRBJ2-3,TRBV28,CASSLSSTDTQYF
TRBJ2-2,TRBV7-9,CASSHTPGLAITGELFF
TRBJ2-1,TRBV14,CASSQDSSGGWQFF
TRBJ2-3,TRBV19,CASSTTGISTDTQYF
TRBJ1-5,TRBV6-5,CASQRQGNQPQHF
TRBJ2-2,TRBV5-6,CASSSMLTYANTGELFF
TRBJ2-5,TRBV5-1,CASSFGLAVQETQYF
TRBJ2-7,TRBV5-1,CASSLGPADVYEQYF
TRBJ2-3,TRBV5-1,CASSWGSRTGFLERWTDTQYF